The 17 T cell receptor beta chains presented below share a single source sample, sequenced in a study of cytomegalovirus exposure and HLA in healthy donors. Primers: 60 Vbeta forward and 13 Jbeta reverse. Some clones are missing from TCRdb's copy, which holds only in-frame ones; the method was immunoSEQ multiplex PCR. The sample consists of roughly 99,000 clones, approximately 75% of them appearing once. Sequenced: PBMCs. These receptors came from a woman aged 35 to 49 in good health and CMV-seronegative.

The chain joins TRBV14 to TRBJ2-2, with 7 positions matching TRBD1. CDR1 and CDR2 from the germline V gene are SGHDN and FVKESK. CDR3 length equals 15 residues. V shed 4 bases, J shed 1 base, and the junction held 3 bases outside the gene matches. The CDR3 DNA reads TGTGCCAGCAGCCGACAGGGCCAGAACACCGGGGAGCTGTTTTTT. It is translated as CASSRQGQNTGELFF.

This sequence joins TRBV6-6 and TRBJ1-2; TRBD1 aligns across 10 bases. The CDR3 totals 14 residues. Germline CDR1 reads MNHNY; CDR2 reads SVGAGI (reference sequence). The trim removed 5 bases at V and 6 bases at J, leaving 6 bases unmatched. The CDR3 spells CASSTDRGRDGYTF. In DNA form, the CDR3 reads TGTGCCAGCAGTACGGACAGGGGGAGGGATGGCTACACCTTC.

This clone was counted between two and nine times. The chain employs TRBV4-3 and TRBJ1-2, with D tentatively TRBD1 (6 bases). In germline, CDR1 is LGHNA, CDR2 YSLEER. The CDR3 runs to 17 residues. Trimming stripped 0 bases from V and 0 bases from J, with 14 bases between. The CDR3 DNA sequence: TGCGCCAGCAGCCAAGATCGGGCAGGGGCCCCTAACTATGGCTACACCTTC. Translation: CASSQDRAGAPNYGYTF.

This chain joins TRBV14 and TRBJ1-2, with a tentative D call TRBD1 (6 bases). The germline gives CDR1 SGHDN, CDR2 FVKESK. V was clipped by 5 bases and J by 4 bases, with 14 bases between them. CDR3 length: 14 amino acids. CDR3 in amino acids: CASSFRGYGYGYTF. DNA of the CDR3: TGTGCCAGCAGCTTCAGGGGCTATGGCTATGGCTACACCTTC. Complete variable domain (other parts from reference TRBV14 and TRBJ1-2): EAGVTQFPSHSVIEKGQTVTLRCDPISGHDNLYWYRRVMGKEIKFLLHFVKESKQDESGMPNNRFLAERTGGTYSTLKVQPAELEDSGVYFCASSFRGYGYGYTFGSGTRLTVV.

The chain couples TRBV4-3 to TRBJ2-3; D is perhaps TRBD2 (5 bases). The CDR3 covers 13 residues. V lost 1 base, J lost 5 bases, and 7 bases lay in between. Looked up from germline, CDR1 is LGHNA and CDR2 is YSLEER. The CDR3 loop is CASSQAEEDTQYF. CDR3 in DNA: TGCGCCAGCAGCCAAGCGGAGGAAGATACGCAGTATTTT.

This clone was recorded at least ten times. This rearrangement joins TRBV5-6 to TRBJ2-7; TRBD2 agrees at 9 bases. The junction had 6 bases not matched to a gene; V was cut back by 4 bases and J by 4 bases. The germline CDR1 and CDR2 sequences are SGHDT and YYEEEE. This CDR3 has 14 amino acids. DNA of the CDR3: TGTGCCAGCAGCACCACGCGGGGGGGATACGAGCAGTACTTC. Encoded protein: CASSTTRGGYEQYF.

This clone was found a few times. The rearrangement uses TRBV28 and TRBJ2-7; D unresolved. V shed 5 bases and J shed 6 bases, with 11 bases lying between them. This CDR3 contains 12 residues. The V gene's germline CDR1 is MDHEN and CDR2 SYDVKM. The CDR3 bases are TGTGCCAGCAGTCCCACGTACTCCGAGCAGTACTTC. Translating gives CASSPTYSEQYF.

The chain is built from TRBV6-5 and TRBJ1-1; TRBD1 matches at 7 bases. The CDR3 runs 14 residues. V lost 5 bases and J lost 6; bases outside the gene matches: 9. The germline V gene encodes CDR1 MNHEY and CDR2 SVGAGI. The chain's CDR3 is CASSERWTGSEAFF. DNA for the CDR3: TGTGCCAGCAGTGAAAGGTGGACAGGCTCTGAAGCTTTCTTT.

The rearrangement joins TRBV19 to TRBJ2-7; 8 bases fit TRBD1. CDR3 length: 12 residues. CDR1 is LNHDA, CDR2 SQIVND, per germline (reference sequence). V was clipped by 8 bases and J by 7 bases; unmatched bases: 7. CDR3 nucleotide sequence: TGTGCCAGTGGAACTACAGGGGGTGAGCAGTACTTC. This sequence encodes CASGTTGGEQYF. The full variable domain, completed using reference TRBV19 and TRBJ2-7, is DGGITQSPKYLFRKEGQNVTLSCEQNLNHDAMYWYRQDPGQGLRLIYYSQIVNDFQKGDIAEGYSVSREKKESFPLTVTSAQKNPTAFYLCASGTTGGEQYFGPGTRLTVT.

The chain carries TRBV15 and TRBJ2-3; D remains ambiguous. This CDR3 comprises 14 residues. Trimming pared 3 bases from V and 1 base from J, leaving 8 bases between. Germline CDR1 is LNHNV and CDR2 is YYDKDF (reference sequence). This CDR3 reads CATSSPAGTDTQYF. The CDR3 bases are TGTGCCACCAGCAGTCCCGCGGGCACAGATACGCAGTATTTT.

The chain is built from TRBV6-6 and TRBJ1-2; D is possibly TRBD1 (6 bases). The CDR3 runs 14 residues. V dropped 2 bases and J dropped 3 bases, with 10 bases sitting between them. Germline CDR1 and CDR2: MNHNY and SVGAGI (reference sequence). CDR3 coding DNA: TGTGCCAGCAGTTACGGACAGAAGGACTATGGCTACACCTTC. Its translation: CASSYGQKDYGYTF.

This clone was picked up one time. The V gene is TRBV19, the J gene TRBJ1-5; 8 nucleotides line up with TRBD1. The ends lost 8 bases at V and 6 bases at J; junction bases unmatched: 9. Germline-derived CDR1 and CDR2 are LNHDA and SQIVND (reference sequence). CDR3 size: 14 residues. The CDR3 nucleotides read TGTGCCAGTGAGCTCGGACAGGGAGGTCAGCCCCAGCATTTT. Protein product: CASELGQGGQPQHF.

The V and J genes are TRBV30 and TRBJ2-7, with TRBD1 identical over 10 bases. Germline lookup yields CDR1 GTSNPN and CDR2 SVGIG (reference sequence). V lost 7 bases, J lost 7 bases, and 16 bases stayed unmatched. The CDR3 has 15 amino acids. The CDR3 loop is CAFRRRDRGLWEQYF. The DNA for the CDR3 is TGTGCCTTCAGACGTAGGGACAGGGGCTTGTGGGAGCAGTACTTC.

The V and J genes are TRBV5-1 and TRBJ2-2, with D maybe TRBD1 (6 bases). This CDR3 comprises 15 residues. V dropped 5 bases and J dropped 6 bases, with 17 bases sitting between them. Looked up from germline, CDR1 is SGHRS and CDR2 is YFSETQ. This CDR3 reads CASSTGHRASGELFF. For the CDR3, the DNA is TGCGCCAGCAGTACGGGACACCGAGCGTCCGGGGAGCTGTTTTTT. Supplemented by reference TRBV5-1 and TRBJ2-2, the full variable domain reads KAGVTQTPRYLIKTRGQQVTLSCSPISGHRSVSWYQQTPGQGLQFLFEYFSETQRNKGNFPGRFSGRQFSNSRSEMNVSTLELGDSALYLCASSTGHRASGELFFGEGSRLTVL.

The chain is built from TRBV14 and TRBJ2-7, with D possibly matching TRBD2 (5 bases). The V and J ends lost 1 base and 7 bases respectively, with 5 bases between them. Germline CDR1 reads SGHDN; CDR2 reads FVKESK. CDR3 size: 11 residues. As DNA, the CDR3 is TGTGCCAGCAGCCAAGGGAGGGAGCAGTACTTC. Amino acid sequence: CASSQGREQYF.

The chain has TRBV6-1 and TRBJ2-7; 8 bases fit TRBD1. CDR3 length: 15 amino acids. Per the germline V gene, CDR1 is MNHNS and CDR2 is SASEGT. Losses at the gene ends were 2 bases for V and 5 bases for J; bases not matched to a gene: 8. The CDR3 reads CASSESAGGRNEQYF. Here the CDR3 DNA reads TGTGCCAGCAGTGAATCGGCAGGGGGCAGGAACGAGCAGTACTTC.

The V and J genes are TRBV27 and TRBJ2-3; the match to TRBD2 covers 8 bases. The ends lost 4 bases at V and 2 bases at J; junction bases unmatched: 8. CDR3 length: 16 amino acids. The germline gives CDR1 MNHEY, CDR2 SMNVEV (reference sequence). In DNA form, the CDR3 reads TGTGCCAGCAGTTCCCTAGCGGGCCAACTCACAGATACGCAGTATTTT. It codes for CASSSLAGQLTDTQYF.